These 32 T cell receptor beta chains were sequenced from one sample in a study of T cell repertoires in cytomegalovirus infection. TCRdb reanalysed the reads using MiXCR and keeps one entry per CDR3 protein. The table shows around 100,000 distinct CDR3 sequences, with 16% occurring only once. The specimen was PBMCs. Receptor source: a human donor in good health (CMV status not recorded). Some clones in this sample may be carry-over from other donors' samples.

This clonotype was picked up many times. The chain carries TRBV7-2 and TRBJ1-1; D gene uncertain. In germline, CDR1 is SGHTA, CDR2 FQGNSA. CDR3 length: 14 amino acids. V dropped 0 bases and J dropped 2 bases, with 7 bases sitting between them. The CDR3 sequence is CASSLALTNTEAFF. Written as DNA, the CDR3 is TGTGCCAGCAGCTTAGCGCTCACCAACACTGAAGCTTTCTTT.

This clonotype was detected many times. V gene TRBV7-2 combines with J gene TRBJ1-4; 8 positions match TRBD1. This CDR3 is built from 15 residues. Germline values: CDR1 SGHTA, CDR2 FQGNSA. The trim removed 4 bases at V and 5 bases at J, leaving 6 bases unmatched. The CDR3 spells CASSSIGDRNEKLFF. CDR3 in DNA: TGTGCCAGCAGCTCAATAGGGGACAGGAATGAAAAACTGTTTTTT.

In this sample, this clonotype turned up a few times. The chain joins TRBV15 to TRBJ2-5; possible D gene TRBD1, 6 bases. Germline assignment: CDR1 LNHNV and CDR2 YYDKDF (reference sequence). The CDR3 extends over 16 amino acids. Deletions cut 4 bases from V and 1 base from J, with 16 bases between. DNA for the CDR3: TGTGCCACCAGCACCCGACAGGAAAGATTCCAAGAGACCCAGTACTTC. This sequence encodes CATSTRQERFQETQYF.

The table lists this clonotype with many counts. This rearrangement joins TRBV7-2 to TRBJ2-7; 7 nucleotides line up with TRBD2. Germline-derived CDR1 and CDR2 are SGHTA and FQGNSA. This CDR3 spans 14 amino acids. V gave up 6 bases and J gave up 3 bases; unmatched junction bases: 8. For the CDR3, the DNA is TGTGCCAGCAGAGGGTCAGCGGGGTACTACGAGCAGTACTTC. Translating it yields CASRGSAGYYEQYF.

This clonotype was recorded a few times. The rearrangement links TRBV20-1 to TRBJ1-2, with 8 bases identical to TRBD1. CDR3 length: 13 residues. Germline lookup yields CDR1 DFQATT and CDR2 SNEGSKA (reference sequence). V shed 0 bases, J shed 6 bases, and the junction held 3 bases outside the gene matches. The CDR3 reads CSARDLDRDGYTF. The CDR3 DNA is TGCAGTGCTAGAGATCTGGACAGGGATGGCTACACCTTC.

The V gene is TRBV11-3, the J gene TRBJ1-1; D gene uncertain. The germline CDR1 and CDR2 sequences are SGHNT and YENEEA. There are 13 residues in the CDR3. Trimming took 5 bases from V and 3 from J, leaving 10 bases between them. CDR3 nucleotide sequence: TGTGCCAGCAGCCAACTCTGGGACACTGAAGCTTTCTTT. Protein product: CASSQLWDTEAFF.

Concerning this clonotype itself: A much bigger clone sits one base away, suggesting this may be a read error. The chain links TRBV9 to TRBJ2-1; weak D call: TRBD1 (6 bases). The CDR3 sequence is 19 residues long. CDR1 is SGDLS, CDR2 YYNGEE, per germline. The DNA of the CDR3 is TGTGCCAGCAGCGTCTCCGGGACATCGCCTAAACGCCCCTACAATGAGCGGTTCTTC. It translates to CASSVSGTSPKRPYNERFF.

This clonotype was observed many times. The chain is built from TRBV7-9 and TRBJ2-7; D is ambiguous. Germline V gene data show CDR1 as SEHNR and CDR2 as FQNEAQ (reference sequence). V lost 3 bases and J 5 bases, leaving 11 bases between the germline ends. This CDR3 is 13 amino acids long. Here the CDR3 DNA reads TGTGCCAGCAGCTTTAACGTTGGGAACGAGCAGTACTTC. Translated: CASSFNVGNEQYF. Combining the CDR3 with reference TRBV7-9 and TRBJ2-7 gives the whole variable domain DTGVSQNPRHKITKRGQNVTFRCDPISEHNRLYWYRQTLGQGPEFLTYFQNEAQLEKSRLLSDRFSAERPKGSFSTLEIQRTEQGDSAMYLCASSFNVGNEQYFGPGTRLTVT.

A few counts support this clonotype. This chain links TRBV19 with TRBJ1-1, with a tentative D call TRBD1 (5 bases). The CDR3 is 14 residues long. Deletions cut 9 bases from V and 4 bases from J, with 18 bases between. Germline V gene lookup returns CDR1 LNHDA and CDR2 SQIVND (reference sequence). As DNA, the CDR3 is TGTGCCAGCAAACAGGCTTTCGATGTCACTGAAGCTTTCTTT. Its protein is CASKQAFDVTEAFF.

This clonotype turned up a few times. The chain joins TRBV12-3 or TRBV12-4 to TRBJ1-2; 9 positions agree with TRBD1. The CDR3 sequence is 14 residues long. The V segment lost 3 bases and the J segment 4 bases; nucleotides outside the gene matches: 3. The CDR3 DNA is TGTGCCAGCAGTTTCGGGACAGGGTCCTATGGCTACACCTTC. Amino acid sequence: CASSFGTGSYGYTF.

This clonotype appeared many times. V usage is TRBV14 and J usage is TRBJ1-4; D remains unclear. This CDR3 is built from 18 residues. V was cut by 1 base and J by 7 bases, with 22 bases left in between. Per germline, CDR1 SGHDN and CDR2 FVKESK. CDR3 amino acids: CASSQGFRGGRRSEKLFF. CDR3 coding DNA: TGTGCCAGCAGCCAAGGGTTCCGAGGTGGGAGGAGGAGTGAAAAACTGTTTTTT. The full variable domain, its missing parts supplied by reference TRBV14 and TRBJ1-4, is EAGVTQFPSHSVIEKGQTVTLRCDPISGHDNLYWYRRVMGKEIKFLLHFVKESKQDESGMPNNRFLAERTGGTYSTLKVQPAELEDSGVYFCASSQGFRGGRRSEKLFFGSGTQLSVL.

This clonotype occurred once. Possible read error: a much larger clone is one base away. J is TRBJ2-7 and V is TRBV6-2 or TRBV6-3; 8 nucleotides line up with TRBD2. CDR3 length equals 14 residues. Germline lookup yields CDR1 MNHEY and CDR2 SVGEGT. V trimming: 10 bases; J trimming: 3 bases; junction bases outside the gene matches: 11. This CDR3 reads CATRGGSRLYEQYF. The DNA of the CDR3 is TGTGCCACCCGGGGGGGGAGTCGACTCTACGAGCAGTACTTC.

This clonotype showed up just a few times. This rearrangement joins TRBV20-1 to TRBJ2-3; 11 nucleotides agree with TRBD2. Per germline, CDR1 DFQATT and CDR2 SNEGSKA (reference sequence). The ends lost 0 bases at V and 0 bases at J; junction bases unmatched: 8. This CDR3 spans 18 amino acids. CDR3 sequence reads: CSARDLLAGAFSTDTQYF. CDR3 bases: TGCAGTGCTAGAGATCTACTAGCGGGGGCCTTTAGCACAGATACGCAGTATTTT.

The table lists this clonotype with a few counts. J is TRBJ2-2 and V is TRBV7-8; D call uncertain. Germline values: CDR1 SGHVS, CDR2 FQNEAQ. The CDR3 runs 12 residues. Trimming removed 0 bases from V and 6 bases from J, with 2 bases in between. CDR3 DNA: TGTGCCAGCAGCTTAGCCCCCGGGGAGCTGTTTTTT. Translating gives CASSLAPGELFF.

The DNA for the CDR3 is TGTGCCAGCAGTTACGCCGGGAATTTGAACACTGAAGCTTTCTTT. Its translation: CASSYAGNLNTEAFF. J is TRBJ1-1 and V is TRBV6-5, with D unresolved. CDR1 MNHEY and CDR2 SVGAGI come from the germline V gene. The CDR3 runs to 15 residues. The V gene lost 2 bases and the J gene lost 0 bases, with 10 bases spanning the gap.

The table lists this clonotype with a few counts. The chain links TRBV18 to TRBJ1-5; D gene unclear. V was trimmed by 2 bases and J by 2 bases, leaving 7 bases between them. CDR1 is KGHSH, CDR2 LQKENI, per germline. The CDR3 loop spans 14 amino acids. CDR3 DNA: TGTGCCAGCTCACCAACACTGGGCAATCAGCCCCAGCATTTT. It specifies CASSPTLGNQPQHF. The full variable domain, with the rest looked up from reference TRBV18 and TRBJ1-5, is NAGVMQNPRHLVRRRGQEARLRCSPMKGHSHVYWYRQLPEEGLKFMVYLQKENIIDESGMPKERFSAEFPKEGPSILRIQQVVRGDSAAYFCASSPTLGNQPQHFGDGTRLSIL.

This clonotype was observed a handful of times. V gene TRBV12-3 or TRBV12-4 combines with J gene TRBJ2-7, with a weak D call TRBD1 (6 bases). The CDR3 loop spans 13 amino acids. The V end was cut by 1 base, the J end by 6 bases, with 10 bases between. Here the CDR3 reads CASSLGGGSEQYF. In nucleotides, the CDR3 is TGTGCCAGCAGTTTAGGAGGGGGTAGCGAGCAGTACTTC.

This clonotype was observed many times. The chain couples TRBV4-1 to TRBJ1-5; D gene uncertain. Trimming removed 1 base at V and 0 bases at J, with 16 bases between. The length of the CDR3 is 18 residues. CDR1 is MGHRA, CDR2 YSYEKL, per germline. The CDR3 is CASSQAKGRLYSNQPQHF. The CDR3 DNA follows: TGCGCCAGCAGCCAAGCGAAGGGCAGACTCTATAGCAATCAGCCCCAGCATTTT.

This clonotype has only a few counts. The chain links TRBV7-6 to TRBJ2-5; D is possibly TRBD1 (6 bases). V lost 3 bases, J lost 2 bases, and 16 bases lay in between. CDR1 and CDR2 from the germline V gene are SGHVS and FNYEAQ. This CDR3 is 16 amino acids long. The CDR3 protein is CASSLRIGGFQETQYF. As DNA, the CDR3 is TGTGCCAGCAGCTTGCGAATAGGGGGATTTCAAGAGACCCAGTACTTC.

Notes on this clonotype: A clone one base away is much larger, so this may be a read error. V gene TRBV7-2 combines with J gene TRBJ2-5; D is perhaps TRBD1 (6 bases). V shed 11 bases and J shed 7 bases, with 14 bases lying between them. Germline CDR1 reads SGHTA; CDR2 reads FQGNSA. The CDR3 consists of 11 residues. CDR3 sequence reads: CARTSGVTQYF. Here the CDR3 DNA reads TGTGCCCGCACCTCAGGGGTGACCCAGTACTTC.

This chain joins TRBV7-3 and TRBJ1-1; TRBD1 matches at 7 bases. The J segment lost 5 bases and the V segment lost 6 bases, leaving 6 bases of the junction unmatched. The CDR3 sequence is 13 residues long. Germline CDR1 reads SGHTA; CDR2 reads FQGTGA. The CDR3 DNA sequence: TGTGCCAGCAGTCGAGGGGGCGAGACTGAAGCTTTCTTT. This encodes CASSRGGETEAFF.

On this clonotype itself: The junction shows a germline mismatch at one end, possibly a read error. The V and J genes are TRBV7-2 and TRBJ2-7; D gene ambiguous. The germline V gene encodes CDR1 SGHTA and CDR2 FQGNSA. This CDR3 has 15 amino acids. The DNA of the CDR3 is TGTGCTAGCAGCTTAGGGTTGGGCCAGACGGACGAGCAGTACTTC. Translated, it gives CASSLGLGQTDEQYF.

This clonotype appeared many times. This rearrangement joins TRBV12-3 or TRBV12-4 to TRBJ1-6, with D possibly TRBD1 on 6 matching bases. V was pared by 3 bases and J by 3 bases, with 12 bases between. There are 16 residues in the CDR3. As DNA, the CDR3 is TGTGCCAGCAGTTTCGGCGGGGGCCGCTATAATTCACCCCTCCACTTT. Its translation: CASSFGGGRYNSPLHF.

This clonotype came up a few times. The CDR3 DNA reads TGCGCCAGCAGCCAGCTACAGGGGCCCCCTAGGAAACTGTTTTTT. It yields the protein CASSQLQGPPRKLFF. The J gene is TRBJ1-4, the V gene TRBV4-1; TRBD1 matches at 7 bases. Germline CDR1 reads MGHRA; CDR2 reads YSYEKL. The CDR3 has 15 residues. The junction had 12 bases not matched to a gene; V was cut back by 3 bases and J by 11 bases.

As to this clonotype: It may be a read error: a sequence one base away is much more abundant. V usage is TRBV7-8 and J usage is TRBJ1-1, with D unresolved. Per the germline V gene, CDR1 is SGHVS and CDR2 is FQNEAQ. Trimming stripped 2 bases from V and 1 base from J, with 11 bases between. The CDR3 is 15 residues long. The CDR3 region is CASSLNRLWNTEAFF. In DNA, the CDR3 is TGTGCCAGCAGCTTAAATAGACTCTGGAACACTGAAGCTTTCTTT.

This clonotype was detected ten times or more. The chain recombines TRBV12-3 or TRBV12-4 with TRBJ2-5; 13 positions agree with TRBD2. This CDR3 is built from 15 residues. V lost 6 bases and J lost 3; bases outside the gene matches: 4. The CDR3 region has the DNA TGTGCCAGCAGCCGAGGGACTAGCGGGGAAGAGACCCAGTACTTC. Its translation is CASSRGTSGEETQYF.

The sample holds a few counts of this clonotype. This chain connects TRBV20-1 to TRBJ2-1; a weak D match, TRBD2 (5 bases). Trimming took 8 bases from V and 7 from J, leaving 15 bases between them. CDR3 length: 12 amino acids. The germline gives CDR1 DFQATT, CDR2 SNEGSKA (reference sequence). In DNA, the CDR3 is TGCAGTACCCGGCTAGCTATTAATGAGCAGTTCTTC. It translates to CSTRLAINEQFF.

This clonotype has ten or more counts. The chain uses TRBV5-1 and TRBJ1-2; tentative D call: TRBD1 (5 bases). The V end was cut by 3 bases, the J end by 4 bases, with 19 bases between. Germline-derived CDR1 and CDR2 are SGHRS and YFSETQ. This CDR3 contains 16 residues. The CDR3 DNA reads TGCGCCAGCAGCTCTGGACGGGTTCAGGGAGTCTATGGCTACACCTTC. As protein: CASSSGRVQGVYGYTF.

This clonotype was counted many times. The CDR3 loop reads CASSRREWETQYF. CDR3 in DNA: TGTGCCAGTAGTCGCAGGGAGTGGGAGACCCAGTACTTC. V usage is TRBV19 and J usage is TRBJ2-5, with D possibly being TRBD1 or TRBD2 (5 bases each). Trimming removed 5 bases at V and 5 bases at J, with 12 bases between. The CDR3 has 13 amino acids. The germline V gene encodes CDR1 LNHDA and CDR2 SQIVND (reference sequence).

The CDR3 nucleotides read TGCAGCGACGGGATGCTTGATGGCTACACCTTC. This translates into CSDGMLDGYTF. J is TRBJ1-2 and V is TRBV29-1; no reliable D call. With 7 bases removed from V and 6 bases from J, the gap between germline ends came to 12 bases. The CDR3 contains 11 residues. The V gene's germline CDR1 is SQVTM and CDR2 ANQGSEA. Filled out from reference TRBV29-1 and TRBJ1-2, the complete variable domain reads SAVISQKPSRDICQRGTSLTIQCQVDSQVTMMFWYRQQPGQSLTLIATANQGSEATYESGFVIDKFPISRPNLTFSTLTVSNMSPEDSSIYLCSDGMLDGYTFGSGTRLTVV.

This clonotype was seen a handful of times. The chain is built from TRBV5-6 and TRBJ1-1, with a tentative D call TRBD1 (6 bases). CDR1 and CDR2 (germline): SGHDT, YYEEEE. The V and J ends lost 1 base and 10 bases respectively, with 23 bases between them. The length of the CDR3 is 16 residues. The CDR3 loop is CASSLIPMVGAGPAFF. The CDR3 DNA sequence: TGTGCCAGCAGCTTGATCCCTATGGTGGGGGCCGGTCCAGCTTTCTTT.

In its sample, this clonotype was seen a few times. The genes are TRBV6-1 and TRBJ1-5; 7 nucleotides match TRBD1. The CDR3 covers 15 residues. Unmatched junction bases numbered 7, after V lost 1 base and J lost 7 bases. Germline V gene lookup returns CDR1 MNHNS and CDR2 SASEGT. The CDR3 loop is CASSEEEGGRQPQHF. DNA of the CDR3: TGTGCCAGCAGTGAAGAGGAAGGGGGCAGGCAGCCCCAGCATTTT.